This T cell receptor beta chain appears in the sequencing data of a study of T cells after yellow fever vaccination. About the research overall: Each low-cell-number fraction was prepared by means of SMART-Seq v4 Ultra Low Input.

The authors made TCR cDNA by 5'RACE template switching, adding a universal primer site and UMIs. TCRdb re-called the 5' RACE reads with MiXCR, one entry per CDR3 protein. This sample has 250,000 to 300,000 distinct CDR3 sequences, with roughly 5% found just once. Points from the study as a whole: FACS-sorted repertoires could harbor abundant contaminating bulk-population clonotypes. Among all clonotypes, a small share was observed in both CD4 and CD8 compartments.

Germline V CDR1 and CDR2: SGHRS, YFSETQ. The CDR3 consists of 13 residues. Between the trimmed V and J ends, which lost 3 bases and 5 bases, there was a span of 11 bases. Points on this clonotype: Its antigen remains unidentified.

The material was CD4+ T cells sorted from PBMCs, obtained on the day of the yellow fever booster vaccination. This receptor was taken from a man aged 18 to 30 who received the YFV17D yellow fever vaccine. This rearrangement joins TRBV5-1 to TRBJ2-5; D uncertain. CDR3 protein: CASSYRRQETQYF. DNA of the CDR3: TGCGCCAGCAGCTACCGTCGGCAGGAGACCCAGTACTTC.